The clone carrying this TCR beta chain was seen only a few times. The data derive from a study of blood T cell repertoires in COVID-19. V lost 5 bases to trimming and J lost 3 bases; unmatched junction nucleotides: 5. Germline values: CDR1 MNHEY, CDR2 SMNVEV (reference sequence). The CDR3 runs to 15 residues. The method was immunoSEQ multiplex PCR; TCRdb's version includes in-frame clones alone and lacks a portion of them. The repertoire holds roughly 250,000 clones, with about nine tenths as singletons. Specimen: peripheral blood. This rearrangement joins TRBV27 to TRBJ2-2, with TRBD1 matching over 8 bases. This TCR was recovered from a man between 60 and 75 years old who had recovered from COVID-19. CDR3 region: CASSTGQVYTGELFF. DNA of the CDR3: TGTGCCAGCAGTACGGGACAGGTATACACCGGGGAGCTGTTTTTT.